The 25 T cell receptor beta chains listed next were all sequenced from one sample in a study of memory CD4+ T cells and cytomegalovirus serostatus. The sort gate was single viable CD3+CD4+CD8-CD45RO+ cells for memory CD4+ T cells. TCRdb keeps only in-frame clones here, not all; method: immunoSEQ multiplex PCR. The table includes 61,000 or so clones, around three quarters detected once. Sample: memory CD4+ T cells from blood. These TCRs come from an adult in good health and CMV-seronegative. Some clones in this sample may be carry-over from other donors' samples.

J is TRBJ2-3 and V is TRBV6-5; 10 nucleotides agree with TRBD2. CDR1 and CDR2 from the germline V gene are MNHEY and SVGAGI. The CDR3 loop spans 16 amino acids. Trimming took 0 bases from V and 5 from J; bases not matched to a gene: 5. CDR3: CASSYSSGGLGDTQYF. In DNA form, the CDR3 reads TGTGCCAGCAGTTACTCTAGCGGGGGGTTAGGAGATACGCAGTATTTT.

The genes are TRBV4-1 and TRBJ1-2; 7 bases line up with TRBD1. V was clipped by 0 bases and J by 5 bases; unmatched bases: 9. The CDR3 runs 16 residues. Germline assignment: CDR1 MGHRA and CDR2 YSYEKL. In DNA, the CDR3 is TGCGCCAGCAGCCAAGATGTATCACAGGGGCGGTATGGCTACACCTTC. It yields the protein CASSQDVSQGRYGYTF.

The J gene is TRBJ2-5, the V gene TRBV2; 8 bases are a match to TRBD2. The CDR3 is made up of 14 amino acids. Looked up from germline, CDR1 is SNHLY and CDR2 is FYNNEI. The V gene end was trimmed by 4 bases and the J gene end by 1 base; junction bases not matched to a gene: 2. CDR3 amino acids: CASSGLAGQETQYF. In nucleotides, the CDR3 is TGTGCCAGCAGTGGGCTAGCGGGCCAAGAGACCCAGTACTTC. Full variable domain (remainder filled in from reference TRBV2 and TRBJ2-5): EPEVTQTPSHQVTQMGQEVILRCVPISNHLYFYWYRQILGQKVEFLVSFYNNEISEKSEIFDDQFSVERPDGSNFTLKIRSTKLEDSAMYFCASSGLAGQETQYFGPGTRLLVL.

The rearrangement joins TRBV18 to TRBJ1-1; D possibly corresponds to TRBD1 (5 bases). The CDR3 loop spans 16 amino acids. The germline CDR1 and CDR2 sequences are KGHSH and LQKENI. The V and J ends lost 2 bases and 0 bases respectively, with 13 bases between them. CDR3 DNA sequence: TGTGCCAGCTCACCAAGGGGCCAGGCGTTGAACACTGAAGCTTTCTTT. It codes for CASSPRGQALNTEAFF.

The chain couples TRBV6-1 to TRBJ1-1; TRBD1 might be the D (5 bases). The V end lost 1 base, the J end lost 3 bases, and 9 bases lay between the germline ends. This CDR3 region has 14 residues. The germline gives CDR1 MNHNS, CDR2 SASEGT. CDR3 loop: CASSEEGWDTEAFF. The CDR3 DNA is TGTGCCAGCAGTGAAGAGGGGTGGGACACTGAAGCTTTCTTT.

The chain uses TRBV11-2 and TRBJ1-1, with 8 bases lining up with TRBD1. J was trimmed by 3 bases and V by 5 bases; bases with no gene match: 8. Germline values: CDR1 SGHAT, CDR2 FQNNGV. The CDR3 is 15 amino acids. The CDR3 region has the DNA TGTGCCAGCAGCCCAAGAGACAGGGGCCACACTGAAGCTTTCTTT. Its translation: CASSPRDRGHTEAFF.

The rearrangement uses TRBV2 and TRBJ1-4; 7 bases fit TRBD1. Germline CDR1 SNHLY, CDR2 FYNNEI. There are 13 residues in the CDR3. J gave up 5 bases and V 6 bases, and 3 bases lay outside the gene matches. The CDR3 spells CASRQGLNEKLFF. CDR3 in DNA: TGTGCCAGCAGACAGGGGTTGAATGAAAAACTGTTTTTT.

This chain uses TRBV5-1 with TRBJ1-6; 8 bases are a match to TRBD1. Trimming took 4 bases from V and 6 from J; bases not matched to a gene: 3. The CDR3 contains 14 residues. CDR1 and CDR2 from the germline V gene are SGHRS and YFSETQ. This CDR3 is CASSQGQVNSPLHF. DNA for the CDR3: TGCGCCAGCAGCCAGGGACAGGTTAATTCACCCCTCCACTTT.

The gene calls are TRBV13 and TRBJ2-1; D tentatively reads TRBD1 or TRBD2 (6 bases each). The CDR3 contains 16 residues. Germline assignment: CDR1 PRHDT and CDR2 FYEKMQ (reference sequence). The ends were cut back, 5 bases at V and 1 base at J, with 15 bases in the middle. The CDR3 nucleotides read TGTGCCAGCAGCCTGGGGGCGGGGAGGTCCTACAATGAGCAGTTCTTC. Its translation: CASSLGAGRSYNEQFF.

V gene TRBV18 combines with J gene TRBJ2-5, with 8 bases matching TRBD1. J gave up 0 bases and V 3 bases, and 3 bases lay outside the gene matches. Germline V gene lookup returns CDR1 KGHSH and CDR2 LQKENI. The CDR3 consists of 15 residues. In nucleotides, the CDR3 is TGTGCCAGCTCACCCCGGACAGGGAACCAAGAGACCCAGTACTTC. Its protein is CASSPRTGNQETQYF.

The rearrangement links TRBV7-9 to TRBJ2-3; D is unclear. CDR1 SEHNR and CDR2 FQNEAQ come from the germline V gene (reference sequence). Trimming removed 6 bases from V and 2 bases from J, with 15 bases in between. CDR3 size: 15 residues. The chain's CDR3 is CASRPPGFFTDTQYF. In DNA form, the CDR3 reads TGTGCCAGCAGGCCCCCTGGGTTTTTCACAGATACGCAGTATTTT.

To note about this clone: No conserved phenylalanine or tryptophan ends this CDR3, so it is likely a read error. The chain uses TRBV30 and TRBJ1-2; weak D call: TRBD1 (5 bases). V was trimmed by 0 bases and J by 2 bases, leaving 13 bases between them. Germline assignment: CDR1 GTSNPN and CDR2 SVGIG (reference sequence). There are 15 residues in the CDR3. CDR3 amino acids: CAWSVPAGKNYGYTL. For the CDR3, the DNA is TGTGCCTGGAGTGTACCGGCAGGGAAAAACTATGGCTACACCCTC.

This chain joins TRBV4-3 and TRBJ1-1; D call uncertain. CDR1 and CDR2 from the germline V gene are LGHNA and YSLEER. Trimming stripped 4 bases from V and 1 base from J, with 7 bases between. CDR3 length: 13 amino acids. The CDR3 bases are TGCGCCAGCAGCCCTAGTACGAACACTGAAGCTTTCTTT. Its translation: CASSPSTNTEAFF.

This clone turned up a few times. The CDR3 protein is CASSPRHRGDSPLHF. The DNA of the CDR3 is TGTGCCAGCTCACCACGGCACAGGGGCGATTCACCCCTCCACTTT. The V call is TRBV18, the J call TRBJ1-6, with 7 bases lining up with TRBD1. Germline lookup yields CDR1 KGHSH and CDR2 LQKENI. The CDR3 covers 15 residues. Trimming at V came to 1 base and at J to 8 bases, leaving 5 bases not matched to a gene.

The chain is built from TRBV10-2 and TRBJ1-5; TRBD1 might be the D (6 bases). Germline V gene lookup returns CDR1 WSHSY and CDR2 SAAADI. The ends were cut back, 6 bases at V and 8 bases at J, with 14 bases in the middle. The CDR3 is made up of 13 amino acids. CDR3 DNA sequence: TGCGCCAGCAGCGGGGGGGCTAGTAAGCCCCAGCATTTT. Protein product: CASSGGASKPQHF.

Only one count was recorded for this clone. The chain combines TRBV7-2 with TRBJ2-1; the match to TRBD2 covers 12 bases. CDR1 and CDR2 from the germline V gene are SGHTA and FQGNSA. Trimming at V came to 1 base and at J to 6 bases, leaving 7 bases not matched to a gene. CDR3 length: 17 amino acids. CDR3 sequence: CASSLGLAGGPLNEQFF. As DNA, the CDR3 is TGTGCCAGCAGCTTAGGGCTAGCGGGGGGGCCGCTCAATGAGCAGTTCTTC.

CDR3 sequence: CASSLAGVGYTF. The CDR3 DNA reads as TGTGCCAGCAGCCTCGCAGGGGTAGGCTACACCTTC. The chain joins TRBV7-2 to TRBJ1-2; a weak D match, TRBD1 (6 bases). V was cut by 5 bases and J by 8 bases, with 12 bases left in between. Per the germline V gene, CDR1 is SGHTA and CDR2 is FQGNSA. The CDR3 runs 12 residues.

The V and J genes are TRBV25-1 and TRBJ2-7; D call uncertain. The CDR3 has 13 residues. The V end was cut by 5 bases, the J end by 5 bases, with 13 bases between. CDR1 is MGHDK, CDR2 SYGVNS, per germline. CDR3 protein: CASSQLVRDEQYF. Written as DNA, the CDR3 is TGTGCCAGCAGTCAGTTAGTTCGCGACGAGCAGTACTTC.

V usage is TRBV7-2 and J usage is TRBJ2-1; D is perhaps TRBD1 (7 bases). V was clipped by 1 base and J by 0 bases, with 16 bases between them. From germline, CDR1 is SGHTA and CDR2 FQGNSA. This CDR3 region has 18 residues. The CDR3 loop is CASSLDRGGSISYNEQFF. CDR3 DNA: TGTGCCAGCAGCTTAGACAGGGGAGGATCCATCTCCTACAATGAGCAGTTCTTC.

The chain recombines TRBV28 with TRBJ2-7, with 7 bases that match TRBD1. Losses at the gene ends were 5 bases for V and 7 bases for J; bases not matched to a gene: 14. This CDR3 is 15 amino acids long. Germline assignment: CDR1 MDHEN and CDR2 SYDVKM. DNA of the CDR3: TGTGCCAGCAGTCCATTCCCGGGACAGAGAGGGGAGCAGTACTTC. The encoded protein is CASSPFPGQRGEQYF.

A few counts support this clone. The chain uses TRBV5-4 and TRBJ2-2; tentatively, D is TRBD2 (7 bases). The CDR3 totals 16 residues. The germline V gene encodes CDR1 SGHNT and CDR2 YYREEE (reference sequence). Trimming pared 4 bases from V and 2 bases from J, leaving 15 bases between. DNA of the CDR3: TGTGCCAGCAGCCCCCGGGGGGCGCGCAACACCGGGGAGCTGTTTTTT. It yields the protein CASSPRGARNTGELFF.

This chain links TRBV28 with TRBJ2-1, with D possibly TRBD2 on 5 matching bases. Germline V gene lookup returns CDR1 MDHEN and CDR2 SYDVKM. The CDR3 has 17 amino acids. V lost 3 bases and J lost 4, with 19 bases in between. The CDR3 DNA reads TGTGCCAGCAGTTTTGAGGGCTGGTCCTCCTCTTACAATGAGCAGTTCTTC. Translation: CASSFEGWSSSYNEQFF.

The rearrangement uses TRBV18 and TRBJ1-1, with 9 bases fitting TRBD1. Germline V gene sequence: CDR1 KGHSH, CDR2 LQKENI. This CDR3 region has 16 residues. V lost 4 bases and J lost 6; bases outside the gene matches: 12. CDR3 DNA sequence: TGTGCCAGCTCACACCCCAACGGACAGGGGACTGCTGAAGCTTTCTTT. Translated: CASSHPNGQGTAEAFF.

The V call is TRBV5-5, the J call TRBJ2-5, with TRBD2 matching 14 bases. CDR1 is SGHKS, CDR2 YYEKEE, per germline (reference sequence). The V segment lost 4 bases and the J segment 4 bases; nucleotides outside the gene matches: 3. The CDR3 consists of 15 residues. This CDR3 reads CASSPGLAGVETQYF. The CDR3 bases are TGTGCCAGCAGCCCGGGACTAGCGGGAGTAGAGACCCAGTACTTC. The variable domain in full, completed from reference TRBV5-5 and TRBJ2-5, reads DAGVTQSPTHLIKTRGQQVTLRCSPISGHKSVSWYQQVLGQGPQFIFQYYEKEERGRGNFPDRFSARQFPNYSSELNVNALLLGDSALYLCASSPGLAGVETQYFGPGTRLLVL.

The chain is built from TRBV28 and TRBJ2-5, with D perhaps matching TRBD1 (6 bases). The last part of the DNA fits TRBJ2-7 better; the J call may be wrong. The CDR3 spans 13 residues. Germline V lookup: CDR1 MDHEN, CDR2 SYDVKM. The CDR3 sequence is CATQQGSSYEQYF. The CDR3 DNA is TGTGCCACCCAACAGGGATCATCTTACGAGCAGTACTTC.